The T cell receptor beta chain described here comes from a study of cytomegalovirus exposure and HLA in healthy donors. Study at large: A prior analysis found roughly 100 million unique TCR beta sequences from around 200 million T cells.

The PCR used 60 Vbeta and 13 Jbeta primers. Generated by immunoSEQ multiplex PCR, the TCRdb table keeps only in-frame clones and is missing some. The repertoire holds about 170,000 clones, with 62% as singletons. This CDR3 has 15 residues. Trimming left V 6 bases short and J 4 bases short, with 15 bases between. Germline lookup yields CDR1 MDHEN and CDR2 SYDVKM. This clone has a single count. Its antigen remains unidentified. Regarding the study as a whole: Specificity of a few CMV-associated chains for CMV antigens was verified in vitro.

This chain connects TRBV28 to TRBJ1-4; D perhaps matches TRBD1 (6 bases). This receptor was identified in a man aged 40-49 years in good health and CMV-seronegative. Sequenced material: PBMCs. Here the CDR3 reads CASRVAGTINEKLFF. The CDR3 nucleotides read TGTGCCAGCAGAGTTGCCGGGACAATTAATGAAAAACTGTTTTTT.